The 9 T cell receptor beta chains below all came from one sample that was sequenced in a study of Ad26.COV2.S vaccination and SARS-CoV-2 variants. Regarding treatment: 19 received Ad26.COV2.S at low or high dose, single or two shots; five or six received placebo; per-sample allocation not given. Material that was analyzed had been drawn on day 63 after the first vaccine or placebo injection. Sequencing used immunoSEQ multiplex PCR; TCRdb keeps in-frame clones, though not all of them. The data show about 410,000 clones, about 88% seen once. The sequencing here drew on peripheral blood, taken in a trial of Ad26.COV2.S vaccine versus placebo. The receptors come from a person aged 18-60 years who received the Ad26.COV2.S COVID-19 vaccine or a placebo.

The chain combines TRBV9 with TRBJ2-7; D call uncertain. The CDR3 loop spans 15 amino acids. CDR1 is SGDLS, CDR2 YYNGEE, per germline. Trimming left V 0 bases short and J 2 bases short, with 12 bases between. CDR3 DNA sequence: TGTGCCAGCAGCGTAGATTACGGCGGCACCTACGAGCAGTACTTC. It encodes CASSVDYGGTYEQYF.

This clone has only one observation. Distinct nucleotide sequences in the sample also encode this CDR3. The V gene is TRBV6-5, the J gene TRBJ1-2; D is uncertain. Deletions cut 5 bases from V and 2 bases from J, with 9 bases between. This CDR3 region has 13 residues. Per the germline V gene, CDR1 is MNHEY and CDR2 is SVGAGI. The CDR3 nucleotides read TGTGCCAGCAGTAGGACGGGCAACTATGGCTACACCTTC. This translates into CASSRTGNYGYTF.

The sample holds a few counts of this clone. The chain recombines TRBV16 with TRBJ1-2, with D perhaps matching TRBD1 (5 bases). In germline, CDR1 is KGHSY, CDR2 FQNENV. V gave up 0 bases and J gave up 4 bases, with 15 bases separating them. The length of the CDR3 is 16 residues. DNA of the CDR3: TGTGCCAGCAGCCAATCGGGCAGGGACCCTGGCTATGGCTACACCTTC. It encodes CASSQSGRDPGYGYTF.

The CDR3 here is CASSYRQGPYEQYF. CDR3 in DNA: TGTGCCAGCAGTTATAGGCAGGGACCTTACGAGCAGTACTTC. This chain links TRBV6-2 or TRBV6-3 with TRBJ2-7, with D perhaps assigned TRBD1 or TRBD2 (5 bases each). This CDR3 is built from 14 residues. Germline-derived CDR1 and CDR2 are MNHEY and SVGEGT. Between the trimmed V and J ends, which lost 3 bases and 4 bases, there was a span of 13 bases.

V is TRBV2 and J is TRBJ2-7; the D is unclear. Trimming shortened V by 3 bases and J by 3 bases, and 6 bases separated the two germline ends. The CDR3 length is 12 residues. Germline CDR1 is SNHLY and CDR2 is FYNNEI. Written as DNA, the CDR3 is TGTGCCAGCAGTGACTCCTACTACGAGCAGTACTTC. Its protein is CASSDSYYEQYF.

V usage is TRBV6-5 and J usage is TRBJ1-1, with unresolved D. Germline assignment: CDR1 MNHEY and CDR2 SVGAGI. The CDR3 extends over 14 amino acids. The germline V and J ends were trimmed by 0 bases and 1 base, with 6 bases remaining between them. CDR3 region: CASSYSPKNTEAFF. DNA for the CDR3: TGTGCCAGCAGTTACTCTCCCAAGAACACTGAAGCTTTCTTT.

The chain uses TRBV12-3 or TRBV12-4 and TRBJ1-3, with no clear D. V gave up 1 base and J gave up 8 bases, with 3 bases separating them. The CDR3 runs to 11 residues. The CDR3 DNA is TGTGCCAGCAGTTTAGGGTACACCATATATTTT. It specifies CASSLGYTIYF.

The CDR3 coding sequence is TGTGCCAGCAGCTTAGGGTCCCTCCCTACGTACGAGCAGTACTTC. Amino acids: CASSLGSLPTYEQYF. The chain combines TRBV7-9 with TRBJ2-7, with D unclear. Germline CDR1 is SEHNR and CDR2 is FQNEAQ (reference sequence). The V gene lost 1 base and the J gene lost 4 bases, with 14 bases spanning the gap. This CDR3 region has 15 residues.

This clone was seen more than once but under ten times. The chain employs TRBV7-2 and TRBJ2-7; D not resolved. The CDR3 has 15 amino acids. V was trimmed by 4 bases and J by 0 bases, leaving 13 bases between them. Germline V lookup: CDR1 SGHTA, CDR2 FQGNSA. In DNA, the CDR3 is TGTGCCAGCAGCTCGTCTTCGTTTAACTCCTACGAGCAGTACTTC. Translating gives CASSSSSFNSYEQYF.